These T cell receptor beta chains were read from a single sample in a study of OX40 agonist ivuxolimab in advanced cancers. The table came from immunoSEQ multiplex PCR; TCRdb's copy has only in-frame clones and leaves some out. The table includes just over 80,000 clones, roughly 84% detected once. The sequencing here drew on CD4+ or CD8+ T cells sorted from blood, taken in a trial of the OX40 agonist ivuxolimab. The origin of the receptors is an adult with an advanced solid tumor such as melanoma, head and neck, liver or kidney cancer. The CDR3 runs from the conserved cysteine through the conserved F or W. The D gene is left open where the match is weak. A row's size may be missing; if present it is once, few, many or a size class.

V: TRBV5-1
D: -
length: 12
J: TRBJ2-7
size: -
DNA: TGCGCCAGCAGCCAAGTCTCCTACGAGCAGTACTTC
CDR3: CASSQVSYEQYF

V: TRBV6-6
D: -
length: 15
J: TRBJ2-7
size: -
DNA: TGTGCCAGCAGTTACTCGATTGAGGTAGCCTACGAGCAGTACTTC
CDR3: CASSYSIEVAYEQYF

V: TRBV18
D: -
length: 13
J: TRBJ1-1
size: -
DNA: TGTGCCAGCTCGCCCTCAGTGAACACTGAAGCTTTCTTT
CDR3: CASSPSVNTEAFF

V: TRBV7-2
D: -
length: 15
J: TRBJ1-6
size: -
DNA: TGTGCCAGCAGCCCCCAGGGCCACTATAATTCACCCCTCCACTTT
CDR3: CASSPQGHYNSPLHF

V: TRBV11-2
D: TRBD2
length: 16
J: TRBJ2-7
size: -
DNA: TGTGCCAGCAGCCCGAGACTAGCGGGGGGCCCCTACGAGCAGTACTTC
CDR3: CASSPRLAGGPYEQYF

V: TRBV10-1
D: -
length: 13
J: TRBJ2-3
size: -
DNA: TGCGCCAGCAGTGTCGGTTCGGAGGACACGCAGTATTTT
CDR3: CASSVGSEDTQYF

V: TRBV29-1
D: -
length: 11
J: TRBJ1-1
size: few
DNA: TGCAGCGTAGCCTCAGGAAAGGAAGCTTTCTTT
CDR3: CSVASGKEAFF

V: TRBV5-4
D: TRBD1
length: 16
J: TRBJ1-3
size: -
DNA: TGTGCCAGCAGCTTTGGCGGACAGGGAACTGGAAACACCATATATTTT
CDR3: CASSFGGQGTGNTIYF

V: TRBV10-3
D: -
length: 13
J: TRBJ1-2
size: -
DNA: TGTGCCATCAGTGAGTCAGAAAACTATGGCTACACCTTC
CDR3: CAISESENYGYTF

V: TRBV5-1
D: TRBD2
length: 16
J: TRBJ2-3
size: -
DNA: TGCGCCGGCAGCCCAGGACTAGCGGCCTACACAGATACGCAGTATTTT
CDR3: CAGSPGLAAYTDTQYF